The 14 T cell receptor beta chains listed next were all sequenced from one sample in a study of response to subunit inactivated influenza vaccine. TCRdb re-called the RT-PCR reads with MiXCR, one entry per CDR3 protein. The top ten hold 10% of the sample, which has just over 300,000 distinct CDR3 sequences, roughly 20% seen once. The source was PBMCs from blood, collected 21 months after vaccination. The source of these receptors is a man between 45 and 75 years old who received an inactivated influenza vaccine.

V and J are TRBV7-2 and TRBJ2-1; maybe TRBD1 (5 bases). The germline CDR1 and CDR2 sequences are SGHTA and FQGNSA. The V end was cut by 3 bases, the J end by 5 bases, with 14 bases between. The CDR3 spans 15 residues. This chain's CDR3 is CASSFMTWGHNEQFF. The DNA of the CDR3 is TGTGCCAGCAGCTTCATGACATGGGGCCACAATGAGCAGTTCTTC.

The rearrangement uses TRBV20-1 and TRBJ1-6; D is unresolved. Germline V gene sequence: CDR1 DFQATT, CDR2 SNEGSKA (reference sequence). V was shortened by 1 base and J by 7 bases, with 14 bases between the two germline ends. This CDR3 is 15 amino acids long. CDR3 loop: CSARGVGSGNSPLHF. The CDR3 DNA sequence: TGCAGTGCTAGAGGGGTAGGGTCAGGAAATTCACCCCTCCACTTT.

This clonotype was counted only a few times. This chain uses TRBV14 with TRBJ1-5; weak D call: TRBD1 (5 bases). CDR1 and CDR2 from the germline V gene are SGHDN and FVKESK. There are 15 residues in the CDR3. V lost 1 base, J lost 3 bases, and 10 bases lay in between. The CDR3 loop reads CASSQGAGFNQPQHF. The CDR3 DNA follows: TGTGCCAGCAGCCAAGGGGCAGGGTTCAATCAGCCCCAGCATTTT.

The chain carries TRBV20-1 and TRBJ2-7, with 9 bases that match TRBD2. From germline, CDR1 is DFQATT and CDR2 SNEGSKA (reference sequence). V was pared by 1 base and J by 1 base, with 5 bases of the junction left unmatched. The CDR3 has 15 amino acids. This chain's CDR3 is CSARGLAGPSYEQYF. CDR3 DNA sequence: TGCAGTGCTAGAGGCCTAGCGGGACCTTCCTACGAGCAGTACTTC.

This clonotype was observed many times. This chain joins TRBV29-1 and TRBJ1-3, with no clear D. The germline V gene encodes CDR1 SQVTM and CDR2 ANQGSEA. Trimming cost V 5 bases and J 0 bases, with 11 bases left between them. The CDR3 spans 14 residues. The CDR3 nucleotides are TGCAGCGTTAGAGGTTTGGGCTCTGGAAACACCATATATTTT. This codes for CSVRGLGSGNTIYF.

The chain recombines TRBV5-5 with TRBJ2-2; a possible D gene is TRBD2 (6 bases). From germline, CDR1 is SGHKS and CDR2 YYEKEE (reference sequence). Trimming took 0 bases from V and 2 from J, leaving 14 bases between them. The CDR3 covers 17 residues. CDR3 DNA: TGTGCCAGCAGCTTGGTCGGACTACCAGTCAACACCGGGGAGCTGTTTTTT. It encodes CASSLVGLPVNTGELFF.

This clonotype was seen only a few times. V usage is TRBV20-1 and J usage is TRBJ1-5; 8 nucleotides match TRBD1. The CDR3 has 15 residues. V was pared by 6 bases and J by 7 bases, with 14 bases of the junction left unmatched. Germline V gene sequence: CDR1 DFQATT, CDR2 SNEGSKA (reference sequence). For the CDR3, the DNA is TGCAGTGCGGCAGGTGGGACAGGACATGACCAGCCCCAGCATTTT. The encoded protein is CSAAGGTGHDQPQHF.

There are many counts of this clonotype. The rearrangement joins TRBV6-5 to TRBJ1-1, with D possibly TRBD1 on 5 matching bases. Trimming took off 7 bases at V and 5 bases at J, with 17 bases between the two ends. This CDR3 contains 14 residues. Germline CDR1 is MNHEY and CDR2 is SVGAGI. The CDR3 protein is CASTWTAEGTEAFF. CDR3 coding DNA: TGTGCCAGCACTTGGACCGCGGAGGGGACTGAAGCTTTCTTT.

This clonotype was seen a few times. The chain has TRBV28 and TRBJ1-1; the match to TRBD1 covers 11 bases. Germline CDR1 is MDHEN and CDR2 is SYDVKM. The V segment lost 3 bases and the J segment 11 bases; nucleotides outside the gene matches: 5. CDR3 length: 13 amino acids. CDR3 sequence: CASSFGTGGRAFF. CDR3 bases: TGTGCCAGCAGTTTTGGGACAGGGGGTCGGGCTTTCTTT.

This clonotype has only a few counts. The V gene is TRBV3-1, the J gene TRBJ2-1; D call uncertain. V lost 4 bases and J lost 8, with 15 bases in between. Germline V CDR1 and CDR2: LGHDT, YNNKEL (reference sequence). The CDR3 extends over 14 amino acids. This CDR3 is CASSPVSSGYEQFF. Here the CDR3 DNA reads TGTGCCAGCAGCCCTGTCTCCTCGGGCTATGAGCAGTTCTTC.

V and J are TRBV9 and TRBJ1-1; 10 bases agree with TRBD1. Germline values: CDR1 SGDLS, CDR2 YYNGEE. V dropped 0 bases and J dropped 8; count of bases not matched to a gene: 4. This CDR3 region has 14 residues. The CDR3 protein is CASSVGGTGDEAFF. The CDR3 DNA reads TGTGCCAGCAGCGTAGGGGGGACAGGGGACGAAGCTTTCTTT.

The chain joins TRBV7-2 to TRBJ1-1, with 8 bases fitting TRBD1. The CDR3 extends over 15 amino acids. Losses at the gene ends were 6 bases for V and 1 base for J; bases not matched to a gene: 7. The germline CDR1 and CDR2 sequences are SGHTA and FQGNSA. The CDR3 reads CASRRTGLRNTEAFF. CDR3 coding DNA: TGTGCCAGCAGGCGGACAGGGCTGCGGAACACTGAAGCTTTCTTT.

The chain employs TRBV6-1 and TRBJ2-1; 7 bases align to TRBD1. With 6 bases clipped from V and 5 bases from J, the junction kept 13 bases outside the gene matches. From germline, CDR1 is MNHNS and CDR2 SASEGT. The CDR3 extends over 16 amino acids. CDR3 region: CASRASGTASHNEQFF. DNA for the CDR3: TGTGCCAGCAGGGCCAGTGGGACAGCTTCTCACAATGAGCAGTTCTTC.

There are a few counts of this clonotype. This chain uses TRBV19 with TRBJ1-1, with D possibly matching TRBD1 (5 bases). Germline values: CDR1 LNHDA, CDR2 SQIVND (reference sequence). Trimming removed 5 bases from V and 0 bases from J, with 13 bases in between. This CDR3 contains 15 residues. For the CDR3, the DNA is TGTGCCAGTAGTCGAAAGGACAACATGAACACTGAAGCTTTCTTT. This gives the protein CASSRKDNMNTEAFF.